The 16 T cell receptor beta chains reported below all come from one sample, sequenced in a study of HIV-infected patients and healthy controls. Whole blood was used without fractionation, so all unsorted peripheral T cells were included. Approximately 510 ng RNA was reverse transcribed with alpha and beta constant-region primers. Using multiplexing indices, alpha and beta chain libraries were generated apart by chain-specific third strand synthesis. TCRdb fed the 5' RACE reads into MiXCR, producing one record per CDR3 protein. Of some 20,000 distinct CDR3 sequences in the sample, approximately 9.5% are singletons; the top ten hold over 5.5%. Sequencing was performed on blood. The receptors come from an adult in good health.

This clonotype was seen at least ten times. This chain links TRBV28 with TRBJ2-3; 10 positions agree with TRBD1. This CDR3 is built from 22 residues. V was clipped by 3 bases and J by 7 bases; unmatched bases: 28. Germline V gives CDR1 MDHEN, CDR2 SYDVKM. The CDR3 loop is CASSLLFETGGVYSTSRNTQYF. The CDR3 DNA follows: TGTGCCAGCAGTTTGTTGTTCGAGACAGGGGGCGTATATTCTACTTCCCGAAATACGCAGTATTTT.

The rearrangement links TRBV5-6 to TRBJ2-1; TRBD2 agrees at 8 bases. V lost 0 bases, J lost 5 bases, and 13 bases stayed unmatched. This CDR3 contains 18 residues. Per germline, CDR1 SGHDT and CDR2 YYEEEE. The CDR3, as DNA: TGTGCCAGCAGCTTGGATTTGGACGCGGGAGGACCGGACAATGAGCAGTTCTTC. Translated, it gives CASSLDLDAGGPDNEQFF.

This clonotype occurred many times. The chain combines TRBV6-5 with TRBJ1-2, with TRBD1 as a possible D gene (6 bases). Germline V CDR1 and CDR2: MNHEY, SVGAGI. Between the trimmed V and J ends, which lost 7 bases and 5 bases, there was a span of 17 bases. This CDR3 spans 14 amino acids. The CDR3 bases are TGTGCCAGCAAAGGGGGGCAGTCGTTATATGGCTACACCTTC. Protein: CASKGGQSLYGYTF.

This sequence joins TRBV27 and TRBJ1-1, with 7 bases that match TRBD1. This CDR3 is 15 amino acids long. Germline V CDR1 and CDR2: MNHEY, SMNVEV (reference sequence). V shed 3 bases, J shed 0 bases, and the junction held 4 bases outside the gene matches. For the CDR3, the DNA is TGTGCCAGCAGTTTTACAGGGGTTATGAACACTGAAGCTTTCTTT. Its translation is CASSFTGVMNTEAFF.

This clonotype was observed at least ten times. The V gene is TRBV7-3, the J gene TRBJ2-4; TRBD2 might be the D (5 bases). V shed 3 bases and J shed 8 bases, with 14 bases lying between them. The length of the CDR3 is 14 residues. CDR1 SGHTA and CDR2 FQGTGA come from the germline V gene. The CDR3 bases are TGTGCCAGCAGCTTTTTGGGAGAGGGCGACATTCAGTACTTC. Its translation is CASSFLGEGDIQYF.

This clonotype was observed a handful of times. V and J are TRBV5-1 and TRBJ2-3, with 9 bases that match TRBD1. The CDR3 loop spans 14 amino acids. With 3 bases clipped from V and 6 bases from J, the junction kept 5 bases outside the gene matches. In germline, CDR1 is SGHRS, CDR2 YFSETQ. The CDR3 DNA follows: TGCGCCAGCAGCTCCCGGGACAGGGAGGATACGCAGTATTTT. This gives the protein CASSSRDREDTQYF.

This clonotype was counted at least ten times. The V and J genes are TRBV28 and TRBJ2-3; no firm D call. V was pared by 4 bases and J by 1 base, with 3 bases between. This CDR3 contains 12 residues. Germline V gene lookup returns CDR1 MDHEN and CDR2 SYDVKM. The CDR3 region is CASSSRTDTQYF. The CDR3 DNA follows: TGTGCCAGCAGTTCTCGCACAGATACGCAGTATTTT. Full variable domain (outside the CDR3, taken from reference TRBV28 and TRBJ2-3): DVKVTQSSRYLVKRTGEKVFLECVQDMDHENMFWYRQDPGLGLRLIYFSYDVKMKEKGDIPEGYSVSREKKERFSLILESASTNQTSMYLCASSSRTDTQYFGPGTRLTVL.

This clonotype ranks as medium-sized. V gene TRBV20-1 combines with J gene TRBJ2-5; 7 nucleotides match TRBD1. CDR1 is DFQATT, CDR2 SNEGSKA, per germline (reference sequence). J was trimmed by 1 base and V by 5 bases; bases with no gene match: 4. This CDR3 contains 13 residues. In nucleotides, the CDR3 is TGCAGTGCTCTTACAGGGGCCCAAGAGACCCAGTACTTC. This codes for CSALTGAQETQYF.

By share, this clonotype ranks as medium-sized (0.01 to 0.1%). The V call is TRBV10-3, the J call TRBJ2-7; TRBD1 agrees at 10 bases. This CDR3 comprises 14 residues. Germline V gives CDR1 ENHRY, CDR2 SYGVKD. Trimming removed 7 bases from V and 5 bases from J; junction bases left unmatched: 8. CDR3 DNA: TGTGCCATCAAAGTCGGACAGGGGGTAGACGAGCAGTACTTC. Its protein is CAIKVGQGVDEQYF.

In this sample, this clonotype turned up many times. The rearrangement joins TRBV5-1 to TRBJ1-2; D remains ambiguous. V was trimmed by 0 bases and J by 0 bases, leaving 15 bases between them. The germline CDR1 and CDR2 sequences are SGHRS and YFSETQ. This CDR3 comprises 17 residues. The chain's CDR3 is CASSLVLSQGSNYGYTF. CDR3 DNA: TGCGCCAGCAGCTTGGTGCTATCTCAAGGGTCTAACTATGGCTACACCTTC.

This clonotype turned up a few times. The chain recombines TRBV29-1 with TRBJ2-3, with 7 bases identical to TRBD2. Germline V CDR1 and CDR2: SQVTM, ANQGSEA. This CDR3 comprises 15 residues. Trimming at V came to 6 bases and at J to 1 base, leaving 10 bases not matched to a gene. CDR3 DNA sequence: TGCAGCGTCCCGTCCGGGGGAGGGGGCACAGATACGCAGTATTTT. Encoded protein: CSVPSGGGGTDTQYF.

There are many counts of this clonotype. This chain links TRBV3-1 with TRBJ2-7; a possible D gene is TRBD1 (7 bases). The V gene lost 4 bases and the J gene lost 6 bases, with 19 bases spanning the gap. The CDR3 covers 15 residues. The germline V gene has CDR1 LGHDT and CDR2 YNNKEL (reference sequence). The CDR3 nucleotides read TGTGCCAGCAGCCCAACTCAGGGGGGTTCGGCCGAGCAGTACTTC. Amino acids: CASSPTQGGSAEQYF.

This clonotype is classed as medium-sized. This sequence joins TRBV12-3 or TRBV12-4 and TRBJ2-7, with 9 bases matching TRBD1. The V and J ends lost 6 bases and 13 bases, in that order; junction bases with no gene match: 13. The CDR3 is 13 amino acids. Here the CDR3 reads CASSSGQGAREYF. In DNA, the CDR3 is TGTGCCAGCAGCTCGGGACAGGGTGCACGGGAATACTTC.

This clonotype was seen repeatedly, ten times or more. The CDR3 protein is CASSLRTGAYNEQFF. The CDR3 DNA reads TGTGCCAGCAGCTTGAGGACAGGGGCCTACAATGAGCAGTTCTTC. The V call is TRBV7-8, the J call TRBJ2-1, with 9 bases identical to TRBD1. The V gene's germline CDR1 is SGHVS and CDR2 FQNEAQ. V shed 3 bases, J shed 2 bases, and the junction held 2 bases outside the gene matches. The CDR3 is 15 amino acids.

The sample holds many counts of this clonotype. V is TRBV5-1 and J is TRBJ1-6; TRBD1 agrees at 7 bases. V was pared by 3 bases and J by 2 bases, with 2 bases of the junction left unmatched. Germline V gives CDR1 SGHRS, CDR2 YFSETQ. The CDR3 sequence is 15 residues long. The CDR3 DNA follows: TGCGCCAGCAGCTCCGGACAGGCCTATAATTCACCCCTCCACTTT. It specifies CASSSGQAYNSPLHF.

This clonotype was counted once. The chain links TRBV6-1 to TRBJ2-7; no definite D call. The CDR3 totals 12 residues. Deletions cut 7 bases from V and 1 base from J, with 8 bases between. CDR1 is MNHNS and CDR2 is SASEGT in the germline V gene. Written as DNA, the CDR3 is TGTGCCAGCATGAAGTCGTCCTACGAGCAGTACTTC. Translated: CASMKSSYEQYF.